Described below is a single TCR beta chain sequence and its context. The data derive from a study of blood T cell repertoires in COVID-19. Study as a whole: Two negative PCRs, clearance, or symptom resolution characterized the recovered Cohort 3 donors. From the United States, Italy and Spain came samples of acute and convalescent COVID-19.

Here immunoSEQ multiplex PCR was the method, and the copy in TCRdb shows in-frame clones only, minus some. The data hold 200,000 to 250,000 clones, with 85% to 90% observed a single time. CDR3 length: 15 amino acids. Germline V gene data show CDR1 as SGHTA and CDR2 as FQGTGA. Between the trimmed V and J ends, which lost 2 bases and 2 bases, there was a span of 10 bases. Those enrolled, adults aged roughly 18 to 95 years, came from about two dozen US areas. Cohort allocation depended upon clinical history that participants reported. The clonotype was recovered from a woman in her forties or fifties in a cohort exposed to, infected with or recovered from COVID-19 (not recorded which). This sequence joins TRBV7-3 and TRBJ1-3, with D maybe TRBD1 (5 bases). The sample was PBMCs or T cells enriched from blood (not recorded which). CDR3 in DNA: TGTGCCAGCAGCTTAGGTCCCAGGGCTGGAAACACCATATATTTT. Translation: CASSLGPRAGNTIYF.